The 21 T cell receptor beta chains listed next were all sequenced from one sample in a study of PD-L1 blockade in urothelial cancer. Only in-frame clones appear in the TCRdb table, and some are missing; sequencing was by immunoSEQ multiplex PCR. The sample consists of roughly 120,000 clones, about 89% of them appearing once. Time point defined: peripheral blood 6 weeks after treatment start. The sample here was PBMCs, taken around atezolizumab (anti-PD-L1) treatment. Receptors were obtained from a man aged 55 to 70 with urothelial cancer.

This chain joins TRBV5-1 and TRBJ2-7; TRBD1 is a possible D gene (6 bases). The germline CDR1 and CDR2 sequences are SGHRS and YFSETQ. Trimming shortened V by 4 bases and J by 0 bases, and 11 bases separated the two germline ends. The CDR3 totals 14 residues. The CDR3 protein is CASSQQGSSYEQYF. The CDR3 DNA reads TGCGCCAGCAGCCAACAGGGTTCCTCCTACGAGCAGTACTTC.

J is TRBJ1-1 and V is TRBV6-5, with a weak D call TRBD1 (5 bases). V was shortened by 7 bases and J by 1 base, with 13 bases between the two germline ends. The CDR3 extends over 14 amino acids. Per germline, CDR1 MNHEY and CDR2 SVGAGI. DNA of the CDR3: TGTGCCAGCAAACCTTTAGGGGAGAACACTGAAGCTTTCTTT. It translates to CASKPLGENTEAFF.

The CDR3, as DNA: TGTGCCACCAACCTCGGGAACGAGCAGTACTTC. This gives the protein CATNLGNEQYF. The rearrangement joins TRBV27 to TRBJ2-7; possibly TRBD2 for D (5 bases). Germline values: CDR1 MNHEY, CDR2 SMNVEV (reference sequence). Between the trimmed V and J ends, which lost 10 bases and 5 bases, there was a span of 12 bases. This CDR3 region has 11 residues.

The gene calls are TRBV5-5 and TRBJ1-2; D is undetermined. V lost 3 bases to trimming and J lost 5 bases, with 14 bases between them. This CDR3 is 14 amino acids long. Germline CDR1 reads SGHKS; CDR2 reads YYEKEE (reference sequence). This CDR3 is CASSSGGGKYGYTF. The DNA of the CDR3 is TGTGCCAGCAGCTCAGGAGGCGGAAAATATGGCTACACCTTC.

The chain has TRBV11-3 and TRBJ2-3; 8 nucleotides agree with TRBD1. The CDR3 has 15 residues. The V gene end was trimmed by 3 bases and the J gene end by 2 bases; junction bases not matched to a gene: 4. CDR1 is SGHNT and CDR2 is YENEEA in the germline V gene. In DNA, the CDR3 is TGTGCCAGCAGCTTGGACAGGGTTTTCACAGATACGCAGTATTTT. It specifies CASSLDRVFTDTQYF.

The chain combines TRBV19 with TRBJ1-1; D not resolved. CDR3 length: 14 residues. Germline V lookup: CDR1 LNHDA, CDR2 SQIVND (reference sequence). Trimming removed 2 bases at V and 0 bases at J, with 7 bases between. The CDR3 reads CASSIQSMNTEAFF. CDR3 DNA: TGTGCCAGTAGTATACAGTCGATGAACACTGAAGCTTTCTTT.

The rearrangement uses TRBV7-9 and TRBJ2-5; TRBD1 agrees at 9 bases. V gave up 6 bases and J gave up 3 bases; unmatched junction bases: 5. The germline V gene has CDR1 SEHNR and CDR2 FQNEAQ (reference sequence). This CDR3 is built from 14 residues. In DNA, the CDR3 is TGTGCCAGCAGTCTTGGGACAGGGAAAGAGACCCAGTACTTC. It codes for CASSLGTGKETQYF.

V is TRBV28 and J is TRBJ2-7, with 10 bases aligning to TRBD1. Germline V gene data show CDR1 as MDHEN and CDR2 as SYDVKM. This CDR3 region has 15 residues. The V segment lost 5 bases and the J segment 1 base; nucleotides outside the gene matches: 5. The CDR3 sequence: CASSPTGGMSYEQYF. In DNA, the CDR3 is TGTGCCAGCAGTCCGACAGGGGGCATGTCCTACGAGCAGTACTTC.

The chain combines TRBV19 with TRBJ1-1; 9 bases map to TRBD1. The CDR3 contains 17 residues. From germline, CDR1 is LNHDA and CDR2 SQIVND (reference sequence). V trimming: 6 bases; J trimming: 1 base; junction bases outside the gene matches: 12. The CDR3 here is CASSYRPLGQGNTEAFF. The CDR3 bases are TGTGCCAGTAGCTATCGTCCTTTGGGACAGGGGAACACTGAAGCTTTCTTT.

This clone was counted a single time. The J gene is TRBJ2-3, the V gene TRBV9, with 10 bases fitting TRBD2. CDR3 size: 17 residues. The V segment lost 0 bases and the J segment 2 bases; nucleotides outside the gene matches: 6. Germline CDR1 is SGDLS and CDR2 is YYNGEE. DNA for the CDR3: TGTGCCAGCAGCGTAGGGGCTAGCGGGGGTCTCACAGATACGCAGTATTTT. Residues: CASSVGASGGLTDTQYF. Variable domain in full (rest from reference TRBV9 and TRBJ2-3): DSGVTQTPKHLITATGQRVTLRCSPRSGDLSVYWYQQSLDQGLQFLIQYYNGEERAKGNILERFSAQQFPDLHSELNLSSLELGDSALYFCASSVGASGGLTDTQYFGPGTRLTVL.

The chain is built from TRBV18 and TRBJ1-1; D call uncertain. Germline-derived CDR1 and CDR2 are KGHSH and LQKENI. The CDR3 sequence is 14 residues long. Trimming stripped 5 bases from V and 0 bases from J, with 10 bases between. The CDR3 DNA reads as TGTGCCAGCTCAGAGGGTATTATGAACACTGAAGCTTTCTTT. Its translation is CASSEGIMNTEAFF.

This clone was detected only once. The rearrangement joins TRBV4-3 to TRBJ2-6, with D uncertain. CDR1 is LGHNA, CDR2 YSLEER, per germline. Trimming shortened V by 0 bases and J by 0 bases, and 12 bases separated the two germline ends. The CDR3 totals 18 residues. The DNA for the CDR3 is TGCGCCAGCAGCCAAGAGGCCCAAACCACCTCTGGGGCCAACGTCCTGACTTTC. Amino acid sequence: CASSQEAQTTSGANVLTF.

The rearrangement joins TRBV9 to TRBJ2-7; possibly TRBD1 for D (6 bases). Trimming stripped 0 bases from V and 1 base from J, with 8 bases between. Germline CDR1 reads SGDLS; CDR2 reads YYNGEE. The CDR3 length is 14 residues. The CDR3 DNA reads TGTGCCAGCAGCGTAGAGGACAGATCCTACGAGCAGTACTTC. Its translation: CASSVEDRSYEQYF. Supplemented by reference TRBV9 and TRBJ2-7, the full variable domain reads DSGVTQTPKHLITATGQRVTLRCSPRSGDLSVYWYQQSLDQGLQFLIQYYNGEERAKGNILERFSAQQFPDLHSELNLSSLELGDSALYFCASSVEDRSYEQYFGPGTRLTVT.

This clone came up a few times. The chain links TRBV7-3 to TRBJ1-1, with D hard to call. The CDR3 loop spans 13 amino acids. Trimming stripped 5 bases from V and 1 base from J, with 8 bases between. CDR1 is SGHTA and CDR2 is FQGTGA in the germline V gene. The CDR3 loop is CASSPSGNTEAFF. The CDR3 DNA reads as TGTGCCAGCAGCCCCTCGGGGAACACTGAAGCTTTCTTT.

The chain employs TRBV7-9 and TRBJ1-5, with 10 bases lining up with TRBD1. The CDR3 contains 15 residues. Germline V CDR1 and CDR2: SEHNR, FQNEAQ (reference sequence). The V and J ends lost 3 bases and 5 bases, in that order; junction bases with no gene match: 4. The DNA of the CDR3 is TGTGCCAGCAGCTTTGGACAGGGGGGTCATCAGCCCCAGCATTTT. Translating it yields CASSFGQGGHQPQHF.

This clone has a single count. V gene TRBV28 combines with J gene TRBJ2-3; 7 nucleotides align to TRBD2. The CDR3 loop spans 16 amino acids. Trimming at V came to 5 bases and at J to 2 bases, leaving 10 bases not matched to a gene. Germline V gene sequence: CDR1 MDHEN, CDR2 SYDVKM. In DNA form, the CDR3 reads TGTGCCAGCAGTGCGACTAGCTGGCCCCTCACAGATACGCAGTATTTT. Translated: CASSATSWPLTDTQYF.

CDR3 protein: CASSLDPAGVAYF. The CDR3 DNA reads TGTGCCAGCAGCTTAGATCCCGCGGGAGTCGCGTACTTC. The J gene is TRBJ2-7, the V gene TRBV11-3; the match to TRBD2 covers 7 bases. This CDR3 is built from 13 residues. The V and J ends lost 0 bases and 12 bases, in that order; junction bases with no gene match: 8. The germline gives CDR1 SGHNT, CDR2 YENEEA.

The V and J genes are TRBV29-1 and TRBJ2-3, with 10 bases identical to TRBD2. This CDR3 is built from 16 residues. Germline loops: CDR1 SQVTM, CDR2 ANQGSEA. Losses at the gene ends were 3 bases for V and 2 bases for J; bases not matched to a gene: 8. This CDR3 reads CSVDGGSGRHTDTQYF. The DNA for the CDR3 is TGCAGCGTTGACGGGGGTAGCGGGAGGCACACAGATACGCAGTATTTT.

The chain employs TRBV7-2 and TRBJ1-3, with TRBD1 as a possible D gene (5 bases). Trimming left V 5 bases short and J 2 bases short, with 10 bases between. The CDR3 has 14 residues. CDR1 and CDR2 from the germline V gene are SGHTA and FQGNSA. This CDR3 reads CASSRGGAGNTIYF. In nucleotides, the CDR3 is TGTGCCAGCAGCCGCGGAGGGGCTGGAAACACCATATATTTT. The full variable domain, in which reference TRBV7-2 and TRBJ1-3 provide the parts outside the CDR3, is GAGVSQSPSNKVTEKGKDVELRCDPISGHTALYWYRQSLGQGLEFLIYFQGNSAPDKSGLPSDRFSAERTGGSVSTLTIQRTQQEDSAVYLCASSRGGAGNTIYFGEGSWLTVV.

The chain recombines TRBV10-1 with TRBJ2-3; 12 nucleotides align to TRBD2. Germline CDR1 is WNHNN and CDR2 is SYGVQD (reference sequence). V shed 2 bases, J shed 6 bases, and the junction held 6 bases outside the gene matches. The CDR3 has 16 amino acids. Written as DNA, the CDR3 is TGCGCCAGCAGTGAGGGACTAGCGGGACCCAGGGATACGCAGTATTTT. Translating it yields CASSEGLAGPRDTQYF.

The rearrangement joins TRBV19 to TRBJ2-1, with 9 bases identical to TRBD1. V was pared by 3 bases and J by 10 bases, with 13 bases of the junction left unmatched. There are 16 residues in the CDR3. The germline gives CDR1 LNHDA, CDR2 SQIVND (reference sequence). This CDR3 is CASSMPGQGSGREQFF. Written as DNA, the CDR3 is TGTGCCAGTAGTATGCCGGGACAGGGCTCGGGGAGGGAGCAGTTCTTC.